This is a list of T cell receptor beta chains from one sample in a study of blood T cell repertoires in COVID-19. Assay used: immunoSEQ multiplex PCR; TCRdb lists only in-frame clones, some missing. The sample includes roughly 150,000 clones, around 85% of them seen just once. Sequencing input: peripheral blood. Source of these receptors: a woman aged 80 or over with COVID-19, enrolled during active disease. Each CDR3 is given with its conserved first and last residue. The D gene is left open where the match is weak. For some rows the clone size is stated as once, few or many, or as a class when expanded; others skip it.

-	TRBV2	TRBJ1-6	-	CASSVSGHNSPLHF	TGTGCCAGCAGTGTTTCGGGTCATAATTCACCCCTCCACTTT
-	TRBV3-1/TRBV3-2	TRBJ1-5	-	CASSQDRVQPQHF	TGTGCCAGCAGCCAAGATCGGGTTCAGCCCCAGCATTTT
-	TRBV12-3/TRBV12-4	TRBJ2-7	-	CACCRGKGDEQYF	TGTGCCTGCTGCCGGGGGAAAGGAGACGAGCAGTACTTC
-	TRBV10-1	TRBJ1-3	-	CASSAGTSSGNTIYF	TGCGCCAGCAGTGCAGGGACAAGCTCTGGAAACACCATATATTTT
-	TRBV28	TRBJ2-2	-	CASSPGHNTGELFF	TGTGCCAGCAGTCCGGGTCATAACACCGGGGAGCTGTTTTTT
-	TRBV7-2	TRBJ2-1	-	CASSLGLILSYNEQFF	TGTGCCAGCAGCTTAGGACTAATCCTCTCCTACAATGAGCAGTTCTTC
-	TRBV28	TRBJ2-1	-	CASSLSTRSTHEQFF	TGTGCCAGCAGTTTATCGACTAGATCGACTCATGAGCAGTTCTTC
-	TRBV11-3	TRBJ2-3	-	CASSQTSTDTQYF	TGTGCCAGCAGCCAAACTAGCACAGATACGCAGTATTTT
-	TRBV11-3	TRBJ2-2	TRBD1	CASSYSGTATGELFF	TGTGCCAGCAGTTATTCCGGGACAGCCACCGGGGAGCTGTTTTTT
-	TRBV4-1	TRBJ2-4	TRBD1	CASSQERLGDSLAKNIQYF	TGCGCCAGCAGCCAAGAGAGGCTGGGGGACAGCCTAGCCAAAAACATTCAGTACTTC
once	TRBV3-1/TRBV3-2	TRBJ2-1	TRBD2	CASSPRISGRRYNEQFF	TGTGCCAGCAGCCCCCGAATTAGCGGGAGGCGTTACAATGAGCAGTTCTTC
-	TRBV18	TRBJ2-1	TRBD2	CASSPPSGDSYNEQFF	TGTGCCAGCTCACCACCTAGCGGGGACTCCTACAATGAGCAGTTCTTC
-	TRBV7-3	TRBJ2-1	-	CASSAIVSSYNEQFF	TGTGCCAGCAGCGCGATCGTTAGCTCCTACAATGAGCAGTTCTTC
few	TRBV5-1	TRBJ1-4	-	CASTPGQGEKLFF	TGCGCCAGCACCCCTGGGCAGGGCGAAAAACTGTTTTTT
-	TRBV2	TRBJ2-1	TRBD2	CASSGLAGGHEQFF	TGTGCCAGCAGCGGTCTAGCGGGGGGGCATGAGCAGTTCTTC
-	TRBV7-7	TRBJ1-5	-	CASSLDRDQPQHF	TGTGCTAGCAGTCTGGACAGAGATCAGCCCCAGCATTTT
-	TRBV5-1	TRBJ2-3	TRBD2	CASYIAGEGDTQYF	TGCGCCAGCTACATTGCGGGAGAAGGAGATACGCAGTATTTT
-	TRBV5-6	TRBJ2-5	TRBD2	CASSLARDSSGGYQETQYF	TGTGCCAGCAGCTTGGCCCGGGACTCTAGCGGGGGGTACCAAGAGACCCAGTACTTC
-	TRBV7-2	TRBJ2-2	-	CASSPVAGELFF	TGTGCCAGCAGCCCGGTGGCCGGGGAGCTGTTTTTT
-	TRBV5-6	TRBJ2-1	TRBD1	CASSLRRQGSDEQFF	TGTGCCAGCAGCTTGAGGAGACAGGGTTCCGATGAGCAGTTCTTC
once	TRBV5-6	TRBJ1-6	-	CASSLGQISPLHF	TGTGCCAGCAGCTTGGGACAGATATCACCCCTCCACTTT
few	TRBV3-1/TRBV3-2	TRBJ1-3	TRBD1	CASSASWDRSSGNTIYF	TGTGCCAGCAGCGCGTCTTGGGACAGGAGCTCTGGAAACACCATATATTTT
-	TRBV10-1	TRBJ1-1	-	CASTGSRKAFF	TGCGCCAGCACTGGGTCCAGAAAAGCTTTCTTT
few	TRBV11-2	TRBJ1-1	-	CASSLDLKGGAFF	TGTGCCAGCAGCTTAGATCTAAAGGGCGGGGCTTTCTTT
few	TRBV19	TRBJ2-7	TRBD1	CASSIGRGQGYEQYF	TGTGCCAGTAGTATAGGAAGGGGACAGGGCTACGAGCAGTACTTC
once	TRBV7-6	TRBJ2-1	TRBD2	CASSLARGAGGEQFF	TGTGCCAGCAGCTTAGCTAGGGGCGCGGGAGGGGAGCAGTTCTTC